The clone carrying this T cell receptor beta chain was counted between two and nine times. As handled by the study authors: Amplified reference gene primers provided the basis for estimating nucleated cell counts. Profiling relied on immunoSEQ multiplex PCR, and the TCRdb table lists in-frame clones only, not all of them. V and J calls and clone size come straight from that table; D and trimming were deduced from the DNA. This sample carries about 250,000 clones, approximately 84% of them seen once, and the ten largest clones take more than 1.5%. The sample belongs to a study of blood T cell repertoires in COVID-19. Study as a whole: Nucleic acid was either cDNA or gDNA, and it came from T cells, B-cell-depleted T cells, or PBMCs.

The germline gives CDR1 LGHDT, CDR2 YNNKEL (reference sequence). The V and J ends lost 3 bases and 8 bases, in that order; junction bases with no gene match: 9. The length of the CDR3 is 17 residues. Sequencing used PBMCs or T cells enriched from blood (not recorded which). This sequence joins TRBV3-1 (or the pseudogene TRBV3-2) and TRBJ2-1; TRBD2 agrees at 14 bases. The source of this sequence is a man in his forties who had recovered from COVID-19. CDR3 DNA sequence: TGTGCCAGCAGCCATCCGATGGGACTAGCGGGAGTCCATGAGCAGTTCTTC. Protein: CASSHPMGLAGVHEQFF.